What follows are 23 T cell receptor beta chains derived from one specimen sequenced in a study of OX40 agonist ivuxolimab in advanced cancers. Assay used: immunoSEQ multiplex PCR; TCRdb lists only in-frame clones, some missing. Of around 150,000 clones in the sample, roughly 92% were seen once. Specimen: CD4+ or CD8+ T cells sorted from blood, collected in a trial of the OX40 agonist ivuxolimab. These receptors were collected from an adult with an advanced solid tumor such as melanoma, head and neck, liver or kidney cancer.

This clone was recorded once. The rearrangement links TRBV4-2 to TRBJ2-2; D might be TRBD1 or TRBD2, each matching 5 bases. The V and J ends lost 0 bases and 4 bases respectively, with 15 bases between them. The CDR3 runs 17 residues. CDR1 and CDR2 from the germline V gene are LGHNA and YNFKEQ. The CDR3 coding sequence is TGTGCCAGCAGCCAAGATATAGGGACGCCTATCACCGGGGAGCTGTTTTTT. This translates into CASSQDIGTPITGELFF.

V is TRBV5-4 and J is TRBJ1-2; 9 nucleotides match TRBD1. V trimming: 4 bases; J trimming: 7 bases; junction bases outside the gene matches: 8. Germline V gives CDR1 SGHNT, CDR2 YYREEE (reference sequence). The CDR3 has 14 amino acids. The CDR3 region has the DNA TGTGCCAGCAGCATACAGGGGGCGGAGGGTGGCTACACCTTC. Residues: CASSIQGAEGGYTF.

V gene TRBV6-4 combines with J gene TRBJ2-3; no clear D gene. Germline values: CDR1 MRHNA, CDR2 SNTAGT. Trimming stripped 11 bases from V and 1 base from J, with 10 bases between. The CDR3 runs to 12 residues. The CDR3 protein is CAPPRGTDTQYF. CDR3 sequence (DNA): TGTGCCCCCCCCCGCGGCACAGATACGCAGTATTTT.

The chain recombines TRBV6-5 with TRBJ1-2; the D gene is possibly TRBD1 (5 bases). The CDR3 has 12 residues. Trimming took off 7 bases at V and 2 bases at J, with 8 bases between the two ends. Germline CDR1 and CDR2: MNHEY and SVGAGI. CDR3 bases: TGTGCCAGCACCCCAGGGAACTATGGCTACACCTTC. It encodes CASTPGNYGYTF.

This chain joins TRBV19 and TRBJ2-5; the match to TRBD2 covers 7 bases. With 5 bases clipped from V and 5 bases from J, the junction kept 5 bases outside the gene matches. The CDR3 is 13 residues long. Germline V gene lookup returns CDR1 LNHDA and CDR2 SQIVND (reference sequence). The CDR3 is CASSGGGWETQYF. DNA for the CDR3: TGTGCCAGTAGTGGGGGGGGATGGGAGACCCAGTACTTC. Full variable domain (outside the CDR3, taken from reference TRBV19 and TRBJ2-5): DGGITQSPKYLFRKEGQNVTLSCEQNLNHDAMYWYRQDPGQGLRLIYYSQIVNDFQKGDIAEGYSVSREKKESFPLTVTSAQKNPTAFYLCASSGGGWETQYFGPGTRLLVL.

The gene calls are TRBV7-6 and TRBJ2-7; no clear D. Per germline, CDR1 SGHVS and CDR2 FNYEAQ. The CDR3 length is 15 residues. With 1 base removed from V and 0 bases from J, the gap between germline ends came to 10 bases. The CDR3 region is CASSLGDGFSYEQYF. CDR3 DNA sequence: TGTGCCAGCAGCTTAGGAGACGGGTTCTCCTACGAGCAGTACTTC.

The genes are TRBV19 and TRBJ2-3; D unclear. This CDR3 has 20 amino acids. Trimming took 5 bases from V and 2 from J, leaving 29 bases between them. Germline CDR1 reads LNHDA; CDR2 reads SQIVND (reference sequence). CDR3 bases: TGTGCCAGTAGTCCTCGTTTGGTTGCAGACGTGGCCCTACTCACAGATACGCAGTATTTT. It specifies CASSPRLVADVALLTDTQYF.

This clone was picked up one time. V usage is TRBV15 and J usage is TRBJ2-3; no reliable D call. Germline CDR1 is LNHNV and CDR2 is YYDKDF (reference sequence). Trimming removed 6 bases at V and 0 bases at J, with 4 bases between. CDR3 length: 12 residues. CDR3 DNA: TGTGCCACCAGTCCGAGCACAGATACGCAGTATTTT. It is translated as CATSPSTDTQYF.

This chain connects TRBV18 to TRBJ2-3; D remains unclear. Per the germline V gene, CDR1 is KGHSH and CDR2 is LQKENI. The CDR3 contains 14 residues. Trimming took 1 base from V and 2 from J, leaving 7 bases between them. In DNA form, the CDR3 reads TGTGCCAGCTCACCACGGGGAATCACAGATACGCAGTATTTT. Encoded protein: CASSPRGITDTQYF.

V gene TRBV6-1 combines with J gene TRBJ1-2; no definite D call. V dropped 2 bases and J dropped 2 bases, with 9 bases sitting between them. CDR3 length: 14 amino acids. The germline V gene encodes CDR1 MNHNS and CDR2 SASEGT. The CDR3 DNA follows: TGTGCCAGCAGTGAATTGGGCAGAAACTATGGCTACACCTTC. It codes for CASSELGRNYGYTF.

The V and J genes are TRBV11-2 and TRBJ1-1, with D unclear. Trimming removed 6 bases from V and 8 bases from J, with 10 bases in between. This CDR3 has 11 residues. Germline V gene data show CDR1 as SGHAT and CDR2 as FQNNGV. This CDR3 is CASSLPGEAFF. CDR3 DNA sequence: TGTGCCAGCAGTTTACCCGGGGAAGCTTTCTTT. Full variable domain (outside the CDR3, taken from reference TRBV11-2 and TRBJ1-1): EAGVAQSPRYKIIEKRQSVAFWCNPISGHATLYWYQQILGQGPKLLIQFQNNGVVDDSQLPKDRFSAERLKGVDSTLKIQPAKLEDSAVYLCASSLPGEAFFGQGTRLTVV.

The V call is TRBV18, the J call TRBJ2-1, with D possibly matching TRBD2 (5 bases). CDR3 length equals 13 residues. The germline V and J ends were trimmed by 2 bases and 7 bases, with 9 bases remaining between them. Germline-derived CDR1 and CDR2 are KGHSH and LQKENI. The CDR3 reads CASSPGSGNEQFF. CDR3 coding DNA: TGTGCCAGCTCACCAGGAAGCGGAAATGAGCAGTTCTTC.

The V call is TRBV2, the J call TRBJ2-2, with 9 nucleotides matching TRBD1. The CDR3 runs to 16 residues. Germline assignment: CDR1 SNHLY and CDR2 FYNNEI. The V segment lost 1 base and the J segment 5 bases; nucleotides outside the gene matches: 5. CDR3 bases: TGTGCCAGCAGTGAAGGCTCCGGACAGGGGACCGGGGAGCTGTTTTTT. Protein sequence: CASSEGSGQGTGELFF. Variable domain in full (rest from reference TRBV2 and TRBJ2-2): EPEVTQTPSHQVTQMGQEVILRCVPISNHLYFYWYRQILGQKVEFLVSFYNNEISEKSEIFDDQFSVERPDGSNFTLKIRSTKLEDSAMYFCASSEGSGQGTGELFFGEGSRLTVL.

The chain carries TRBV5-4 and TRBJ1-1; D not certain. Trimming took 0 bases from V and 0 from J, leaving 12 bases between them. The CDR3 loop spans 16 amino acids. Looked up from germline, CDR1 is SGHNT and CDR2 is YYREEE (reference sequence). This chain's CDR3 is CASSLGGAAMNTEAFF. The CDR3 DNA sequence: TGTGCCAGCAGCTTGGGGGGAGCAGCAATGAACACTGAAGCTTTCTTT.

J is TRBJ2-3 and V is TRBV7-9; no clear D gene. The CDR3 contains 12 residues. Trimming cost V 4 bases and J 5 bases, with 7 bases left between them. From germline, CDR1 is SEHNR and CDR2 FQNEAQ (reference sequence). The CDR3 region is CASSSTRDTQYF. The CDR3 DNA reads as TGTGCCAGCAGCTCGACTCGAGATACGCAGTATTTT.

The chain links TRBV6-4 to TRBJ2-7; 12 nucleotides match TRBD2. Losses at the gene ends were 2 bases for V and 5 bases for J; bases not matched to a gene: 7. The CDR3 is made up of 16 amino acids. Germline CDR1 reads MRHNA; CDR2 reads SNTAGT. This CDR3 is CASSDPKTSGSNEQYF. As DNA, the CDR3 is TGTGCCAGCAGTGACCCCAAGACTAGCGGGAGCAACGAGCAGTACTTC.

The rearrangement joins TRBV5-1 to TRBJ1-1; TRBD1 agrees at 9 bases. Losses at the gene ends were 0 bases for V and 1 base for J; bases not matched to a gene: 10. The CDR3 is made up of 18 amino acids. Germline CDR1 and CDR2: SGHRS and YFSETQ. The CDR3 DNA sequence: TGCGCCAGCAGCTTGGGCCTCCTGGGACAGGGATGGAACACTGAAGCTTTCTTT. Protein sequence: CASSLGLLGQGWNTEAFF.

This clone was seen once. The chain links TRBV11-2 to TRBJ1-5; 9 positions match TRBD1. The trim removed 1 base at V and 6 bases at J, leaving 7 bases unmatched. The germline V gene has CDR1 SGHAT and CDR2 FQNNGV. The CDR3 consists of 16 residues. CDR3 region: CASSLGWDRVPQPQHF. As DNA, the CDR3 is TGTGCCAGCAGCTTAGGATGGGACAGGGTCCCTCAGCCCCAGCATTTT.

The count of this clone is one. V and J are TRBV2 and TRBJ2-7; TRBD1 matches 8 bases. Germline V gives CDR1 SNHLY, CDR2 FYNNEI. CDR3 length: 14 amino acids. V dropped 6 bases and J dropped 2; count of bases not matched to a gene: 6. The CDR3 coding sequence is TGTGCCAGCAGGGCCGGGACAGGACCCTACGAGCAGTACTTC. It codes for CASRAGTGPYEQYF.

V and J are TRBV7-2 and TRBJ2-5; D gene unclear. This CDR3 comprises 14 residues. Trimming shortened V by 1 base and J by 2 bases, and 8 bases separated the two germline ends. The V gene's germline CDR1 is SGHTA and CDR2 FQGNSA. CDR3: CASSLGAIQETQYF. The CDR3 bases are TGTGCCAGCAGCTTAGGGGCTATACAAGAGACCCAGTACTTC.

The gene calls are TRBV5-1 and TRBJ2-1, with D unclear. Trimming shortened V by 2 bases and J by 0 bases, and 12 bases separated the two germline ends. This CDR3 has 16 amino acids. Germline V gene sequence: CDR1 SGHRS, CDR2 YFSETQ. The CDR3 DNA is TGCGCCAGCAGCTTCTCGCGGTTACTCTCCTACAATGAGCAGTTCTTC. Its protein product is CASSFSRLLSYNEQFF.

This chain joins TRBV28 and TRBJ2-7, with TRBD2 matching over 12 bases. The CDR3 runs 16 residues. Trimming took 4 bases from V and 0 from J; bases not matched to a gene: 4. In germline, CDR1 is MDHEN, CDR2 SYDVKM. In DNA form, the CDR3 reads TGTGCCAGCAGTTCTAGCGGGAGGGGGAACTCCTACGAGCAGTACTTC. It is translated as CASSSSGRGNSYEQYF.

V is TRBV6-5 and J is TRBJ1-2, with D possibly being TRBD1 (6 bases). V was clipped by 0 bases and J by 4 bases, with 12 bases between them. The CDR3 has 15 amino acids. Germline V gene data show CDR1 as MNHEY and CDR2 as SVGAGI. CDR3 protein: CASSYSGQPSYGYTF. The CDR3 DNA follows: TGTGCCAGCAGTTACTCGGGACAACCATCCTATGGCTACACCTTC.